This record covers a single T cell receptor beta chain. Study processing details: Scientists estimated how many nucleated cells there were by amplifying reference gene primers. TCRdb's copy holds only in-frame clones and misses some; the assay was immunoSEQ multiplex PCR. That table furnishes V, J and clone size, whereas the DNA furnished D and trimming. The data hold about 28,000 clones, with 65% to 85% observed a single time. Germline V gene sequence: CDR1 SGHRS, CDR2 YFSETQ. The V gene end was trimmed by 4 bases and the J gene end by 4 bases; junction bases not matched to a gene: 8. This CDR3 contains 15 residues. The data stem from a study of blood T cell repertoires in COVID-19. Study-level background: Material from acute and convalescent COVID-19 was sourced from the United States, Italy and Spain.

The receptor comes from a woman aged 60-75 years with acute or convalescent COVID-19. Input material: peripheral blood. The rearrangement links TRBV5-1 to TRBJ2-5, with TRBD1 matching 9 bases. CDR3 residues: CASSDIRQGGETQYF. As DNA, the CDR3 is TGCGCCAGCAGCGATATCCGACAGGGGGGAGAGACCCAGTACTTC.